The text below deals with one T cell receptor beta chain. PCR employed 60 Vbeta and 13 Jbeta primers. Data came from immunoSEQ multiplex PCR; TCRdb stores just in-frame clones and leaves some out. The sample includes tens of thousands of clones, roughly 70% of them seen just once. These data originate in a study of cytomegalovirus exposure and HLA in healthy donors. CDR3 size: 13 residues. Trimming removed 1 base at V and 5 bases at J, with 12 bases between. Per germline, CDR1 GTSNPN and CDR2 SVGIG (reference sequence). The sequenced sample consisted of PBMCs. This sequence originates from a man aged 50-59 years in good health and CMV-seropositive. This chain joins TRBV30 and TRBJ2-7; D is undetermined. CDR3 nucleotides: TGTGCCTGGAGTGCAGGCCGTGGAAACGAGCAGTACTTC. Translating it yields CAWSAGRGNEQYF.